This TCR beta chain was recorded in a study of blood T cell repertoires in COVID-19. Across the whole study: COVID-19 samples from acute and convalescent phases originated in the United States, Italy and Spain. T cells, B-cell-depleted T cells, or PBMCs provided the cDNA or gDNA that served as material.

Per the original methods: Estimation of nucleated cell counts relied on the amplification of reference gene primers. Using immunoSEQ multiplex PCR, the repertoire was profiled, and TCRdb retains in-frame clones only, with some absent. The V and J calls and clone size were taken over from that table, and D and trimming were inferred from the DNA. The sample consists of about 150,000 clones, 65% to 85% of them appearing once. Sequenced material: peripheral blood. The receptor was isolated from a man between 60 and 75 years old with active or convalescent COVID-19.

As DNA, the CDR3 is TGTGCCAGTAGTAGGGGGCCCACCGGGGAGCTGTTTTTT. Protein: CASSRGPTGELFF. V usage is TRBV19 and J usage is TRBJ2-2; tentative D call: TRBD1 (6 bases). V lost 4 bases and J 4 bases, leaving 7 bases between the germline ends. Per germline, CDR1 LNHDA and CDR2 SQIVND (reference sequence). The CDR3 covers 13 residues.